This T cell receptor beta chain was captured in a study of T cells in Graves' hyperthyroidism and ophthalmopathy. The TCR beta CDR3 regions underwent amplification using RNA transcripts as the source. Researchers ran a first-round RT-PCR on the TCR CDR3 using the HTBI primer set. In TCRdb, the multiplex PCR reads were re-called with MiXCR into one record per CDR3 protein. The sample shows around 570,000 distinct CDR3 sequences, approximately 20% of them seen only once. The CDR3 sequence is 16 residues long. V was clipped by 1 base and J by 2 bases, with 12 bases between them. Looked up from germline, CDR1 is MNHNS and CDR2 is SASEGT.

The J gene is TRBJ1-5, the V gene TRBV6-1; D unclear. The material sequenced was blood. The receptor's source is a man aged 35-49 years with Graves' ophthalmopathy. As DNA, the CDR3 is TGTGCCAGCAGTGAAGGGGCCCTGCGGGGCAATCAGCCCCAGCATTTT. It encodes CASSEGALRGNQPQHF.